A selection of T cell receptor beta chains follows, all from one sample in a study of blood T cell repertoires in COVID-19. Clones were sequenced by immunoSEQ multiplex PCR, and TCRdb holds only the in-frame ones, with some missing. Of around 180,000 clones detected, around 89% appear once; the ten largest clones hold 3.5% to 5%. Sequencing was done on a sample of peripheral blood. The origin of the receptors is a young woman with acute or convalescent COVID-19. Both conserved end residues are part of each CDR3. The D gene is left open where the match is weak. Size is omitted from some rows. Given values are once, few, many or a class for expanded clones.

clone_size,d_call,j_call,v_call,cdr3_aa,cdr3_nt
NA,TRBD1,TRBJ1-1,TRBV28,CASSWDRAYTEAFF,TGTGCCAGCAGCTGGGACAGAGCCTACACTGAAGCTTTCTTT
NA,NA,TRBJ2-2,TRBV6-5,CASMQITTGELFF,TGTGCCAGCATGCAAATTACTACCGGGGAGCTGTTTTTT
few,NA,TRBJ2-6,TRBV7-8,CASSLFRGPSGANVLTF,TGTGCCAGCAGCTTATTCCGAGGGCCCTCTGGGGCCAACGTCCTGACTTTC
NA,TRBD2,TRBJ2-3,TRBV12-3/TRBV12-4,CASTLGGDTQYF,TGTGCCAGCACTCTCGGGGGGGATACGCAGTATTTT
NA,NA,TRBJ2-3,TRBV7-9,CASSLRGSTDTQYF,TGTGCCAGCAGCCTCAGGGGAAGCACAGATACGCAGTATTTT
NA,NA,TRBJ2-2,TRBV28,CASSSRLSRPTGELFF,TGTGCCAGCTCCAGTAGGCTATCTAGGCCCACCGGGGAGCTGTTTTTT
NA,NA,TRBJ1-1,TRBV27,CASSLQQDNEAFF,TGTGCCAGCAGTTTACAACAGGACAATGAAGCTTTCTTT
few,NA,TRBJ2-2,TRBV15,CATSRDRAGELFF,TGTGCCACCAGCAGAGACCGCGCCGGGGAGCTGTTTTTT
NA,TRBD1,TRBJ1-1,TRBV19,CARPGQGDADEAFF,TGTGCCAGACCGGGACAGGGCGATGCAGATGAAGCTTTCTTT
NA,NA,TRBJ2-2,TRBV5-1,CASSLVPTGELFF,TGCGCCAGCAGCTTGGTCCCTACCGGGGAGCTGTTTTTT
NA,TRBD1,TRBJ1-4,TRBV5-4,CASSRGTVEKLFF,TGTGCCAGCAGCAGAGGGACAGTCGAAAAACTGTTTTTT
NA,TRBD2,TRBJ2-3,TRBV3-1/TRBV3-2,CASSQLSGRSASDTQYF,TGTGCCAGCAGCCAGTTGAGCGGGAGATCAGCGTCAGATACGCAGTATTTT
few,NA,TRBJ2-1,TRBV27,CASTGSYNEQFF,TGTGCCAGCACAGGCTCCTACAATGAGCAGTTCTTC
NA,TRBD2,TRBJ2-7,TRBV28,CASSFTSGRKSYEQYF,TGTGCCAGCAGTTTTACTAGCGGGAGGAAATCCTACGAGCAGTACTTC
NA,TRBD2,TRBJ2-7,TRBV27,CASSKNPGLVYSGQYF,TGTGCCAGCAGCAAAAACCCGGGACTAGTTTATTCCGGGCAGTACTTC
NA,NA,TRBJ1-5,TRBV28,CASKGEPQHF,TGTGCCAGCAAGGGGGAGCCCCAGCATTTT
NA,NA,TRBJ1-4,TRBV6-5,CASKDSRNEKLFF,TGTGCCAGCAAGGACAGCCGTAATGAAAAACTGTTTTTT
NA,TRBD1,TRBJ1-4,TRBV2,CASNPQGVNEKLFF,TGTGCCAGCAATCCCCAGGGGGTAAATGAAAAACTGTTTTTT